Below are 13 T cell receptor beta chains sequenced from a single sample in a study of CDR3 diversity in severe acne. MiXCR was run by TCRdb on the PCR reads, yielding one entry per CDR3 protein. The data show 65,000 to 95,000 distinct CDR3 sequences, 51% seen once. The sequenced material came from blood. These receptors all stem from a male donor in good health, without acne.

This clonotype was counted at least ten times. V and J are TRBV11-2 and TRBJ1-1, with D hard to call. Trimming took 5 bases from V and 7 from J, leaving 17 bases between them. Germline CDR1 reads SGHAT; CDR2 reads FQNNGV. The CDR3 is 14 amino acids. The CDR3 DNA follows: TGTGCCAGCAGCACCCGGACCGGAATTGGTGAAGCTTTCTTT. Translating it yields CASSTRTGIGEAFF.

As concerns this clonotype: It may be a read error: a sequence one base away is much more abundant. This chain links TRBV6-5 with TRBJ1-5; D gene ambiguous. This CDR3 has 13 residues. Germline V gene sequence: CDR1 MNHEY, CDR2 SVGAGI. The V and J ends lost 8 bases and 1 base respectively, with 9 bases between them. The DNA for the CDR3 is TGTGCCAGCGGAGTGGGGAGCAATCAGCCCCAGCATTTT. Amino acids: CASGVGSNQPQHF.

This clonotype was observed at least ten times. V and J are TRBV11-2 and TRBJ1-6, with 9 bases that match TRBD1. Germline V CDR1 and CDR2: SGHAT, FQNNGV. There are 18 residues in the CDR3. V lost 2 bases, J lost 1 base, and 6 bases stayed unmatched. The CDR3 spells CASSLWDRVFSYNSPLHF. CDR3 in DNA: TGTGCCAGCAGCTTATGGGACAGGGTTTTTTCCTATAATTCACCCCTCCACTTT.

This chain joins TRBV2 and TRBJ2-2, with TRBD2 matching over 7 bases. V trimming: 5 bases; J trimming: 6 bases; junction bases outside the gene matches: 3. The germline V gene has CDR1 SNHLY and CDR2 FYNNEI. There are 13 residues in the CDR3. This CDR3 is CASSRREAGELFF. The CDR3 region has the DNA TGTGCCAGCAGTCGTCGGGAGGCCGGGGAGCTGTTTTTT.

This clonotype was recorded only once. The V gene is TRBV20-1, the J gene TRBJ1-2; a possible D gene is TRBD1 (5 bases). The V gene lost 5 bases and the J gene lost 7 bases, with 20 bases spanning the gap. This CDR3 comprises 14 residues. Germline V gene data show CDR1 as DFQATT and CDR2 as SNEGSKA (reference sequence). The CDR3 spells CSAGSRRGSGGYTF. Here the CDR3 DNA reads TGCAGTGCTGGGTCTAGGCGGGGCTCGGGTGGCTACACCTTC.

In its sample, this clonotype was seen many times. The chain is built from TRBV19 and TRBJ1-5; 7 bases line up with TRBD1. This CDR3 is built from 17 residues. In germline, CDR1 is LNHDA, CDR2 SQIVND (reference sequence). J was trimmed by 0 bases and V by 6 bases; bases with no gene match: 11. CDR3: CASSRTGRMGSNQPQHF. The CDR3 nucleotides are TGTGCCAGTAGCCGGACAGGTAGGATGGGTAGCAATCAGCCCCAGCATTTT.

This clonotype was observed at least ten times. The chain links TRBV4-1 to TRBJ2-1; D may be TRBD2 (6 bases). Germline values: CDR1 MGHRA, CDR2 YSYEKL. V dropped 4 bases and J dropped 7 bases, with 17 bases sitting between them. This CDR3 region has 15 residues. Here the CDR3 reads CASSRRDWLGNEQFF. DNA for the CDR3: TGCGCCAGCAGCCGTCGGGACTGGCTAGGTAATGAGCAGTTCTTC.

This clonotype was seen only a few times. V usage is TRBV5-6 and J usage is TRBJ2-5; TRBD2 is a possible D gene (5 bases). Trimming stripped 7 bases from V and 9 bases from J, with 31 bases between. Per the germline V gene, CDR1 is SGHDT and CDR2 is YYEEEE. This CDR3 is 17 amino acids long. This CDR3 reads CASHKTRTGISNQPQYF. The CDR3 DNA follows: TGTGCCAGCCACAAGACCAGGACTGGGATATCAAATCAGCCCCAGTACTTC.

The chain employs TRBV25-1 and TRBJ2-7, with D tentatively TRBD1 (6 bases). The CDR3 has 12 residues. CDR1 is MGHDK, CDR2 SYGVNS, per germline. V gave up 7 bases and J gave up 2 bases, with 9 bases separating them. This CDR3 reads CASTGTPYEQYF. The DNA for the CDR3 is TGTGCCAGCACCGGGACACCCTACGAGCAGTACTTC.

This clonotype came up many times. The rearrangement links TRBV20-1 to TRBJ2-3, with D tentatively TRBD2 (5 bases). Germline-derived CDR1 and CDR2 are DFQATT and SNEGSKA (reference sequence). Deletions cut 6 bases from V and 0 bases from J, with 13 bases between. CDR3 length: 14 residues. CDR3 DNA: TGCAGTGCCCCGCGAGGGCCAAGCACAGATACGCAGTATTTT. Translated: CSAPRGPSTDTQYF.

The chain joins TRBV29-1 to TRBJ2-3; TRBD1 agrees at 7 bases. The CDR3 runs 16 residues. Trimming cost V 7 bases and J 0 bases; bases outside gene matches: 13. Looked up from germline, CDR1 is SQVTM and CDR2 is ANQGSEA. CDR3 DNA: TGCAGCGCGCTTGTGATAGACAGGGTTAGCACAGATACGCAGTATTTT. As protein: CSALVIDRVSTDTQYF.

This clonotype was recorded a few times. V and J are TRBV20-1 and TRBJ2-3, with a tentative D call TRBD2 (7 bases). V was clipped by 6 bases and J by 4 bases, with 11 bases between them. CDR3 length: 12 amino acids. Per germline, CDR1 DFQATT and CDR2 SNEGSKA (reference sequence). CDR3 coding DNA: TGCAGTGCCAAGGGGGGGTCAGATACGCAGTATTTT. It yields the protein CSAKGGSDTQYF.

Of note for this clonotype: The conserved final phenylalanine or tryptophan is absent from the CDR3, which likely points to a read error. It is unclear where the CDR3 begins or ends on the DNA, so no DNA is shown, and the CDR3 is as TCRdb lists it. The J gene is TRBJ2-5, the V gene TRBV15; the tabulated D call, TRBD2, remains unverified against the DNA. The CDR3 contains 9 residues when both ends are counted. In germline, CDR1 is LNHNV, CDR2 YYDKDF (reference sequence). This chain's CDR3 is CATSRDRAS.